The 2 T cell receptor beta chains reported below all come from one sample, sequenced in a study of shared clonotypes between healthy human individuals. The repertoire was sequenced with immunoSEQ multiplex PCR; TCRdb's copy has only in-frame clones and lacks some. The table lists about 2.5 million clones, about nine tenths of them singletons. Source material: naive CD4+ T cells from PBMCs. Specified subset: CD45RA+ positively selected. Every receptor here comes from a man between 18 and 35 years old in good health. Some clones in this sample may be carry-over from other donors' samples.

This rearrangement joins TRBV5-1 to TRBJ1-3, with D perhaps matching TRBD1 (6 bases). CDR1 and CDR2 (germline): SGHRS, YFSETQ. There are 15 residues in the CDR3. V was clipped by 0 bases and J by 4 bases, with 11 bases between them. The CDR3 coding sequence is TGCGCCAGCAGCTTGGCCCCGGGGGGCGGAAACACCATATATTTT. This gives the protein CASSLAPGGGNTIYF.

The chain employs TRBV7-9 and TRBJ2-7; 8 bases match TRBD1. Trimming removed 4 bases from V and 3 bases from J; junction bases left unmatched: 8. Germline V lookup: CDR1 SEHNR, CDR2 FQNEAQ (reference sequence). CDR3 length equals 15 residues. This CDR3 is CASSYPGQARYEQYF. The CDR3 coding sequence is TGTGCCAGCAGCTACCCGGGACAGGCCCGCTACGAGCAGTACTTC.